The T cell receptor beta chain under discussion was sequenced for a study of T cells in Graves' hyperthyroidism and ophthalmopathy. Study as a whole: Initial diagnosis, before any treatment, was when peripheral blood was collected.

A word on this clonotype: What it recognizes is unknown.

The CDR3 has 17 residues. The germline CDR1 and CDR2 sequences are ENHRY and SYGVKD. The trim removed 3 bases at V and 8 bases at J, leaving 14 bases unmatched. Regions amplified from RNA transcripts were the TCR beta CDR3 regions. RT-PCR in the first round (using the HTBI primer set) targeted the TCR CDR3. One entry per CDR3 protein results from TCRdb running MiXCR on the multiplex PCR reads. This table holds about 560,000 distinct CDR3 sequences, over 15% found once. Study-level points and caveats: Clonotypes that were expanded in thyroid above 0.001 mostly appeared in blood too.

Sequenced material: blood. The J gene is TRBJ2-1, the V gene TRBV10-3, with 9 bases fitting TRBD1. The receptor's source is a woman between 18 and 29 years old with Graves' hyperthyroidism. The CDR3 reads CAISDLFAGQGGYEQFF. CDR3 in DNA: TGTGCCATCAGTGATTTGTTCGCGGGACAGGGTGGTTATGAGCAGTTCTTC.